The 10 T cell receptor beta chains presented below share a single source sample, sequenced in a study of cytomegalovirus exposure and HLA in healthy donors. The PCR used 60 Vbeta and 13 Jbeta primers. Some clones are missing from TCRdb's copy, which holds only in-frame ones; the method was immunoSEQ multiplex PCR. Of roughly 140,000 clones in the sample, 78% are singletons; the top ten hold roughly 5.6%. The specimen sequenced was PBMCs. Receptors were obtained from a woman aged 35 to 49 in good health and CMV-seropositive.

J is TRBJ1-2 and V is TRBV18, with TRBD1 matching 9 bases. The CDR3 has 14 amino acids. Germline V gene sequence: CDR1 KGHSH, CDR2 LQKENI. V lost 3 bases and J lost 4; bases outside the gene matches: 3. DNA of the CDR3: TGTGCCAGCTCACCCCCGGGACAGGGCTATGGCTACACCTTC. This codes for CASSPPGQGYGYTF.

The chain joins TRBV7-9 to TRBJ2-5, with 10 bases identical to TRBD2. Per the germline V gene, CDR1 is SEHNR and CDR2 is FQNEAQ (reference sequence). V trimming: 2 bases; J trimming: 0 bases; junction bases outside the gene matches: 3. CDR3 size: 16 residues. In nucleotides, the CDR3 is TGTGCCAGCAGCTTATCTAGCGGGAGTTACCAAGAGACCCAGTACTTC. It codes for CASSLSSGSYQETQYF.

The chain uses TRBV30 and TRBJ2-5, with 8 bases matching TRBD2. CDR3 length: 14 amino acids. Germline CDR1 and CDR2: GTSNPN and SVGIG (reference sequence). J gave up 5 bases and V 2 bases, and 7 bases lay outside the gene matches. The CDR3: CAWSRTSNSETQYF. Written as DNA, the CDR3 is TGTGCCTGGAGTCGGACTAGCAACAGCGAGACCCAGTACTTC. The full variable domain, completed using reference TRBV30 and TRBJ2-5, is SQTIHQWPATLVQPVGSPLSLECTVEGTSNPNLYWYRQAAGRGLQLLFYSVGIGQISSEVPQNLSASRPQDRQFILSSKKLLLSDSGFYLCAWSRTSNSETQYFGPGTRLLVL.

The chain is built from TRBV7-2 and TRBJ1-5; D possibly corresponds to TRBD1 (5 bases). Germline assignment: CDR1 SGHTA and CDR2 FQGNSA. The CDR3 has 13 residues. V shed 5 bases and J shed 2 bases, with 7 bases lying between them. The CDR3: CASSLQGNQPQHF. The CDR3 nucleotides are TGTGCCAGCAGCCTACAGGGCAATCAGCCCCAGCATTTT.

V gene TRBV10-2 combines with J gene TRBJ2-3; 7 bases match TRBD2. This CDR3 has 13 amino acids. V dropped 6 bases and J dropped 1; count of bases not matched to a gene: 1. Germline V gene lookup returns CDR1 WSHSY and CDR2 SAAADI. CDR3 in amino acids: CASRTSRTDTQYF. CDR3 DNA: TGCGCCAGCAGGACTAGCCGCACAGATACGCAGTATTTT.

The chain combines TRBV7-8 with TRBJ2-5, with D unresolved. This CDR3 comprises 14 residues. The germline V gene has CDR1 SGHVS and CDR2 FQNEAQ. V lost 1 base and J lost 7, with 13 bases in between. CDR3 amino acids: CASSLVGARWTQYF. The CDR3 nucleotides are TGTGCCAGCAGCTTAGTGGGCGCCCGGTGGACCCAGTACTTC. Drawing the rest from reference TRBV7-8 and TRBJ2-5, the complete variable domain is GAGVSQSPRYKVAKRGQDVALRCDPISGHVSLFWYQQALGQGPEFLTYFQNEAQLDKSGLPSDRFFAERPEGSVSTLKIQRTQQEDSAVYLCASSLVGARWTQYFGPGTRLLVL.

V usage is TRBV27 and J usage is TRBJ1-6, with 9 positions matching TRBD1. The CDR3 is made up of 17 amino acids. Germline V gene sequence: CDR1 MNHEY, CDR2 SMNVEV (reference sequence). J gave up 0 bases and V 5 bases, and 5 bases lay outside the gene matches. As DNA, the CDR3 is TGTGCCAGCAGTCGCGGGACAGGGAGCTCCTATAATTCACCCCTCCACTTT. As protein: CASSRGTGSSYNSPLHF.

The sample holds one count of this clone. V gene TRBV5-1 combines with J gene TRBJ2-4, with TRBD2 matching over 9 bases. The length of the CDR3 is 14 residues. V shed 5 bases, J shed 5 bases, and the junction held 5 bases outside the gene matches. CDR1 SGHRS and CDR2 YFSETQ come from the germline V gene. The CDR3 DNA follows: TGCGCCAGCAGACCTATAGCGGGGGAAAACATTCAGTACTTC. It codes for CASRPIAGENIQYF.

The gene calls are TRBV30 and TRBJ2-3; D gene ambiguous. The length of the CDR3 is 11 residues. The germline V gene encodes CDR1 GTSNPN and CDR2 SVGIG (reference sequence). The V end lost 0 bases, the J end lost 7 bases, and 5 bases lay between the germline ends. CDR3 residues: CAWSVQYTQYF. The CDR3 DNA reads as TGTGCCTGGAGTGTACAATATACGCAGTATTTT.

The chain recombines TRBV20-1 with TRBJ2-5; D unresolved. CDR3 length: 11 amino acids. The V end was cut by 5 bases, the J end by 5 bases, with 9 bases between. Looked up from germline, CDR1 is DFQATT and CDR2 is SNEGSKA (reference sequence). The CDR3 here is CSAYSEETQYF. CDR3 in DNA: TGCAGTGCTTACTCGGAGGAGACCCAGTACTTC.